This T cell receptor (beta chain) originates from a study of T cells in Graves' hyperthyroidism and ophthalmopathy. Overall study findings and caveats: Ophthalmopathy was distinguished from stable hyperthyroidism by 13 V-J signatures. Blood samples included most of the expanded thyroid clonotypes exceeding 0.001.

TCR beta CDR3 region amplification was performed from RNA transcripts. HTBI primers drove first-round RT-PCR of the TCR CDR3. TCRdb re-called the multiplex PCR reads through MiXCR, storing one row per CDR3 protein. Among some 400,000 distinct CDR3 sequences, approximately 19% were seen once, and the ten largest hold 3.5% to 4%. Investigators excluded patients with uncontrolled infection, other autoimmune disease, pregnancy or lactation. PBMCs were sourced from approximately 10 ml fresh peripheral blood. Looked up from germline, CDR1 is MNHNS and CDR2 is SASEGT. Trimming left V 6 bases short and J 6 bases short, with 17 bases between. CDR3 length: 14 residues. The sample holds one count of this clonotype. Its matching antigen is unknown.

Sequencing was carried out using blood. The rearrangement links TRBV6-1 to TRBJ1-2; maybe TRBD1 (6 bases). The TCR comes from a woman aged 18-30 years with Graves' hyperthyroidism. The chain's CDR3 is CASRRTGTRNGYTF. The DNA for the CDR3 is TGTGCCAGCAGACGAACCGGGACAAGGAATGGCTACACCTTC.